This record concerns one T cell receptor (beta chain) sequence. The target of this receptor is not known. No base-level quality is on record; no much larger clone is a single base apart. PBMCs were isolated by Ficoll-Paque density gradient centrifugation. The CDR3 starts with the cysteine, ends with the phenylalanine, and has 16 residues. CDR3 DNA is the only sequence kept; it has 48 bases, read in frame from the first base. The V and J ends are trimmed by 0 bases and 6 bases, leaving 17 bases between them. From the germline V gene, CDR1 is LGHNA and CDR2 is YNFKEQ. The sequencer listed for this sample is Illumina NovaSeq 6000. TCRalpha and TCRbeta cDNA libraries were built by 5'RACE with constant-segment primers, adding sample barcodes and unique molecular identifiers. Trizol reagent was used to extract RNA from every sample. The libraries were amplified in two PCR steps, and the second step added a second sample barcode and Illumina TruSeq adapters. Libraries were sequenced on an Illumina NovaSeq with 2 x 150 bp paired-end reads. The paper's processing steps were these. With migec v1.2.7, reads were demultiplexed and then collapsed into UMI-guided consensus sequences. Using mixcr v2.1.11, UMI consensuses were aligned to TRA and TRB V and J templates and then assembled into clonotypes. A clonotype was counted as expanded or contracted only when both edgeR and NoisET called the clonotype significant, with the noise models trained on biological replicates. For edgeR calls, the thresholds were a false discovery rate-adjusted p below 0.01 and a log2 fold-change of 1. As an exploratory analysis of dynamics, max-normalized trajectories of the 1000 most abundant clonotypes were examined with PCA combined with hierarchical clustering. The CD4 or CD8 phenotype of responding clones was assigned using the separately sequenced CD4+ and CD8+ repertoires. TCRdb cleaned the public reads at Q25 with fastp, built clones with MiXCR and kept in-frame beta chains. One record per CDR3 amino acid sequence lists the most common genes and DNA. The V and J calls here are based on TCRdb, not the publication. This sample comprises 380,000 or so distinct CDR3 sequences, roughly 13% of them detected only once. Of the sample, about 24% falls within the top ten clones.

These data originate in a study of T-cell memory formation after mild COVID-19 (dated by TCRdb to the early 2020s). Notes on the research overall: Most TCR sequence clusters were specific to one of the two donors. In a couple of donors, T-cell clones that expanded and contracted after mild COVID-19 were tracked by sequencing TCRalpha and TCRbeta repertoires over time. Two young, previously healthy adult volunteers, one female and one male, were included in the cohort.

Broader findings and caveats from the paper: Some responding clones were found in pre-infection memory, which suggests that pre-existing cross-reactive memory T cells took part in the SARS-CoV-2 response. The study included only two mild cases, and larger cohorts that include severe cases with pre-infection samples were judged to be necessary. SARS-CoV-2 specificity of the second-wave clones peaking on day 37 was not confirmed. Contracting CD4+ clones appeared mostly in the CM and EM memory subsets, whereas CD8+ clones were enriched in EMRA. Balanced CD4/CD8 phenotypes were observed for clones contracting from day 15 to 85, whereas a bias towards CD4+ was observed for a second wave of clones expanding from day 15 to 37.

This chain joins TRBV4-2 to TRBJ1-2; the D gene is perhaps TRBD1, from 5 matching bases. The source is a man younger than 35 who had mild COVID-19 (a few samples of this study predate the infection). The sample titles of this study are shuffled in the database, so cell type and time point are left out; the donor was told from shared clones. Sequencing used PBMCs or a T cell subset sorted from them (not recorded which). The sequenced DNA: TGTGCCAGCAGCCAAGAAAGGGGCGGGGGATTAAATGGCTACACCTTC. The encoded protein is CASSQERGGGLNGYTF.